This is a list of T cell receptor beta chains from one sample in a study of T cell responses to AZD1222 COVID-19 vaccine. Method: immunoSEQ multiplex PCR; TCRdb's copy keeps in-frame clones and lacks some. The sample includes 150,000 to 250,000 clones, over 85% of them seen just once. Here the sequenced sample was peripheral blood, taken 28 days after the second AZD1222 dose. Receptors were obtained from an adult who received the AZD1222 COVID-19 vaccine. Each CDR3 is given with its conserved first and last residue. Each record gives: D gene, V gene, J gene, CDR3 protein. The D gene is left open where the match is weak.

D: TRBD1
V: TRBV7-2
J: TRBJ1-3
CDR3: CASSLAGTGGNTIYF

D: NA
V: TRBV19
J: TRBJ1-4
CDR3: CASSILGAGESEKLFF

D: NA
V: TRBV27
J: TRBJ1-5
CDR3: CASSSSDLWNQPQHF

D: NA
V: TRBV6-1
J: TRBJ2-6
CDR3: CASSAEQGTGANVLTF

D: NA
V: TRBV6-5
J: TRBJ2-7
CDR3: CASKQRTASYEQYF

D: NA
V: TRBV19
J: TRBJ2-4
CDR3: CASHFGSGAKNIQYF

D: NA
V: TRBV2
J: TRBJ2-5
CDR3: CASTPVETQYF

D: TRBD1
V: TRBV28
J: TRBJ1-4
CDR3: CASSSWDRWNEKLFF

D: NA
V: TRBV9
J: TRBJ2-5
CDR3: CASSDPEGRPQETQYF

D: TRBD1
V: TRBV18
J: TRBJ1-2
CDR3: CASSPQTRQGAAVNGYTF

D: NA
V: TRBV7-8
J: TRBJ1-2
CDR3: CASSLNERGGLYGYTF

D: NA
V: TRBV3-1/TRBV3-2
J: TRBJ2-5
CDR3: CASSPGETQYF

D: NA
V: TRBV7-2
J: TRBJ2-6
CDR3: CASRKSRAAGANVLTF

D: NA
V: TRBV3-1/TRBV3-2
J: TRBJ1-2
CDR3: CASSQDWITYGYTF

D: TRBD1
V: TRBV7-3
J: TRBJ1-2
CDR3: CASSSTGVTNYGYTF

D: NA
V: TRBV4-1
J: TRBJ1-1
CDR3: CASSQDVDRNTEAFF

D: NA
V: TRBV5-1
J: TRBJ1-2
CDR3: CASRLSPPGGYTF

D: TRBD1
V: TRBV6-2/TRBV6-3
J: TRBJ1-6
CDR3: CASSYSGQYGSPLHF

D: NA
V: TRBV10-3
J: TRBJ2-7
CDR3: CAISPGPRRVYEQYF

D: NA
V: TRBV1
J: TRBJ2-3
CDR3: CTSSQDLGRGTDTQYF

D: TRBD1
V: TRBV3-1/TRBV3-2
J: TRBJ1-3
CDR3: CASRRDSNSGNTIYF

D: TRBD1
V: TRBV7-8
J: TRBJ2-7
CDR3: CASSLAETGPYEQYF

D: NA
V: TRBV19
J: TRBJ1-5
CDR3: CASSIGVGQGFNQPQHF

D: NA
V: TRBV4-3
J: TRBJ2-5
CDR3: CASSQAGGGGRETQYF

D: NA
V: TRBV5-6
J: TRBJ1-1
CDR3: CASSRTGTARYTEAFF

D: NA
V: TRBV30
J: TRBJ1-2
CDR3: CAWSVTGKGYTF

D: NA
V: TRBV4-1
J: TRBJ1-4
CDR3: CASSQDQVFEKLFF

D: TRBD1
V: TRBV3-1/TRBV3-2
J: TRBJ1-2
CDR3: CASSPVGTGVYGYTF

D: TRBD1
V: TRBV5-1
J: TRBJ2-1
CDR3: CASSLGQGYNEQFF

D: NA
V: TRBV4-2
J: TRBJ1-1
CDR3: CASSQGAYTEAFF

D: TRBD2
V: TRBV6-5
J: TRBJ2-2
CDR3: CASNLAGTTTGELFF

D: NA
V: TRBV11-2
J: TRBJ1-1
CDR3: CASSPGPRAFF

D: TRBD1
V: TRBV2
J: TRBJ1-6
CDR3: CASRVQGANSPLHF

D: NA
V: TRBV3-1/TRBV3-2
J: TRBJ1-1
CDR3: CASSHRAPETEAFF

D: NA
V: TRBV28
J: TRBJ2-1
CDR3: CASRSTRGGNEQFF

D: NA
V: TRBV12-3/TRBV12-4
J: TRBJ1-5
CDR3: CASSRWDSQPQHF

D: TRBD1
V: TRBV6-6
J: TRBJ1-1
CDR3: CASSLRQGGDTEAFF

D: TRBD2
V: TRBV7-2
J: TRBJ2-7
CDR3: CASTGTSASYEQYF

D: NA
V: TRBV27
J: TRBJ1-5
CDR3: CASSYEGYSNQPQHF

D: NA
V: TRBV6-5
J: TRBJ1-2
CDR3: CASSSPGVVSMRYTF

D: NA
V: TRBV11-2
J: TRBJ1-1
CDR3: CASSQPYLSEAFF

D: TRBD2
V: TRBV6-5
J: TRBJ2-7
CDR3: CASSYSRTSYSYEQYF

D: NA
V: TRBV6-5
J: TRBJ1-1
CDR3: CASSNPGTLNTEAFF

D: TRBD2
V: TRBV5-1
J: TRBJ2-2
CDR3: CASSLDAGANTGELFF

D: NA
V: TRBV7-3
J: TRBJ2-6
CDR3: CASSWGANVLTF

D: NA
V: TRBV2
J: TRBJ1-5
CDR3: CASSDREGLLGPQHF

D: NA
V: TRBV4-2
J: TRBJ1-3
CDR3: CASSQDGGAVFSGNTIYF

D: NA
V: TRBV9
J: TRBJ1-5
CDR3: CASSAGVVSNQPQHF

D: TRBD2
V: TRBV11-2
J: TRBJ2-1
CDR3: CASSVLVAGYNEQFF

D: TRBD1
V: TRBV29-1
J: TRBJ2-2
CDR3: CSVRTGNTGELFF

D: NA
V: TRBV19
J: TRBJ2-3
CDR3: CASSNRGWYTDTQYF